What follows is one T cell receptor beta chain and its context. Its target is not known. Trimming took off 0 bases at V and 5 bases at J, with 11 bases between the two ends. From germline, CDR1 is SGDLS and CDR2 YYNGEE. The CDR3 loop spans 14 amino acids. The record originates from a study of post-analysis software for immune sequencing data. Study results and caveats: About five TRBV segments occurring more often in patients than controls included TRBV5-6, TRBV5-1 and TRBV20-1.

Unique-molecular-identifier-tagged TCR beta cDNA libraries were used. One entry per CDR3 protein, called by TCRdb with MiXCR from the PCR reads. This table has roughly 600,000 distinct CDR3 sequences, 44% appearing once. Sequenced material: blood. The chain combines TRBV9 with TRBJ2-5; perhaps TRBD2 as D (5 bases). The source of this sequence is a girl aged 10-17 years with multiple sclerosis. The CDR3 DNA reads as TGTGCCAGCAGCGTAGATCGGGGTAGGGAGACCCAGTACTTC. Translating it yields CASSVDRGRETQYF.